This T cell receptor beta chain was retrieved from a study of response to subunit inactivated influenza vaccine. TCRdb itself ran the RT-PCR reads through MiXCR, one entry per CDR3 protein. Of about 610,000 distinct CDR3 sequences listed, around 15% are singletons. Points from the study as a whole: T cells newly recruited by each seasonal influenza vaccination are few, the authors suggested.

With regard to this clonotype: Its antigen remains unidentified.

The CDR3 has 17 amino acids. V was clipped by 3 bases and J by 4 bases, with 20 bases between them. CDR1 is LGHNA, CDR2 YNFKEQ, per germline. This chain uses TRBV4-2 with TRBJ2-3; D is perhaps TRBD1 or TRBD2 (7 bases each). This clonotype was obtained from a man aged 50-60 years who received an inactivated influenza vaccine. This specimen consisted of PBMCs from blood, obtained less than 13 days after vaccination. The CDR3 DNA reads TGTGCCAGCAGCCATCATAAACAGGGAGGGGGCCCAGATACGCAGTATTTT. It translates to CASSHHKQGGGPDTQYF.